Below, 25 T cell receptor beta chains from the same sample are listed, as sequenced in a study of control samples from healthy donors and cancer patients. The data were produced by immunoSEQ multiplex PCR, yet TCRdb's version contains in-frame clones alone and is incomplete. The data contain approximately 82,000 clones, over 75% of them singletons. The sample taken for sequencing was blood. The receptors stem from a man aged 50 or older in good health.

This chain uses TRBV19 with TRBJ2-5; no reliable D call. From germline, CDR1 is LNHDA and CDR2 SQIVND (reference sequence). Trimming took off 6 bases at V and 0 bases at J, with 8 bases between the two ends. The CDR3 contains 13 residues. CDR3 sequence reads: CASSPSNQETQYF. The CDR3 nucleotides are TGTGCCAGTAGCCCCAGTAACCAAGAGACCCAGTACTTC.

The V and J genes are TRBV4-3 and TRBJ2-1; TRBD2 matches 13 bases. With V trimmed by 1 base and J by 2 bases, 2 bases remained unmatched. Germline CDR1 LGHNA, CDR2 YSLEER. This CDR3 contains 17 residues. The CDR3 is CASSQGGLAGAYNEQFF. For the CDR3, the DNA is TGCGCCAGCAGCCAAGGTGGACTAGCGGGAGCCTACAATGAGCAGTTCTTC.

This clone was observed a few times. The chain recombines TRBV15 with TRBJ2-3; D possibly uses TRBD1 or TRBD2 (5 bases each). This CDR3 comprises 15 residues. Trimming took 0 bases from V and 1 from J, leaving 8 bases between them. The germline V gene encodes CDR1 LNHNV and CDR2 YYDKDF (reference sequence). As DNA, the CDR3 is TGTGCCACCAGCAGAGAGAGGGGAGGCACAGATACGCAGTATTTT. It encodes CATSRERGGTDTQYF.

The V and J genes are TRBV19 and TRBJ1-4; D might be TRBD1 (5 bases). Trimming removed 6 bases at V and 3 bases at J, with 11 bases between. CDR3 size: 14 residues. CDR1 is LNHDA and CDR2 is SQIVND in the germline V gene (reference sequence). The CDR3 DNA reads as TGTGCCAGTAGCCCCGGGGGGTCTAATGAAAAACTGTTTTTT. Translating gives CASSPGGSNEKLFF.

This clone has a handful of counts. This chain links TRBV7-2 with TRBJ2-7; perhaps TRBD2 as D (6 bases). V lost 1 base, J lost 5 bases, and 12 bases lay in between. Germline loops: CDR1 SGHTA, CDR2 FQGNSA. The CDR3 spans 14 residues. CDR3 region: CASSLGGVAHEQYF. DNA for the CDR3: TGTGCCAGCAGCTTAGGGGGGGTAGCACACGAGCAGTACTTC.

The chain joins TRBV11-3 to TRBJ1-1; D unclear. V lost 5 bases to trimming and J lost 1 base, with 11 bases between them. Germline V gene data show CDR1 as SGHNT and CDR2 as YENEEA. This CDR3 has 14 amino acids. CDR3 residues: CASSAGRGNTEAFF. DNA of the CDR3: TGTGCCAGCAGCGCCGGTCGGGGGAACACTGAAGCTTTCTTT. The whole variable domain, remainder taken from reference TRBV11-3 and TRBJ1-1, is EAGVVQSPRYKIIEKKQPVAFWCNPISGHNTLYWYLQNLGQGPELLIRYENEEAVDDSQLPKDRFSAERLKGVDSTLKIQPAELGDSAVYLCASSAGRGNTEAFFGQGTRLTVV.

This chain joins TRBV27 and TRBJ1-5; D is undetermined. CDR3 length equals 14 residues. Germline CDR1 and CDR2: MNHEY and SMNVEV (reference sequence). The V end was cut by 2 bases, the J end by 0 bases, with 5 bases between. The CDR3 DNA follows: TGTGCCAGCAGTTTAGGGGTTAGCAATCAGCCCCAGCATTTT. Translation gives CASSLGVSNQPQHF.

The rearrangement uses TRBV11-3 and TRBJ1-2; 9 bases fit TRBD1. V lost 3 bases and J lost 6; bases outside the gene matches: 17. CDR1 SGHNT and CDR2 YENEEA come from the germline V gene. CDR3 length: 18 amino acids. The CDR3 is CASSFRKLQGAPTHGYTF. CDR3 bases: TGTGCCAGCAGCTTTCGAAAATTACAGGGGGCCCCGACCCATGGCTACACCTTC. Supplemented by reference TRBV11-3 and TRBJ1-2, the full variable domain reads EAGVVQSPRYKIIEKKQPVAFWCNPISGHNTLYWYLQNLGQGPELLIRYENEEAVDDSQLPKDRFSAERLKGVDSTLKIQPAELGDSAVYLCASSFRKLQGAPTHGYTFGSGTRLTVV.

J is TRBJ1-2 and V is TRBV4-3; D gene uncertain. This CDR3 has 15 amino acids. Germline loops: CDR1 LGHNA, CDR2 YSLEER. V lost 2 bases and J 0 bases, leaving 10 bases between the germline ends. In DNA form, the CDR3 reads TGCGCCAGCAGCCAACCCGGGTCTACTAACTATGGCTACACCTTC. Amino acid sequence: CASSQPGSTNYGYTF.

This clone was picked up a small number of times. The chain is built from TRBV5-1 and TRBJ2-3; the match to TRBD1 covers 7 bases. Germline CDR1 reads SGHRS; CDR2 reads YFSETQ. The CDR3 is 14 amino acids. Unmatched junction bases numbered 2, after V lost 4 bases and J lost 0 bases. For the CDR3, the DNA is TGCGCCAGCAGCCCGGGACAGAGCACAGATACGCAGTATTTT. As protein: CASSPGQSTDTQYF.

This chain uses TRBV30 with TRBJ2-1; D unresolved. Trimming removed 3 bases from V and 8 bases from J, with 11 bases in between. CDR3 length equals 12 residues. CDR1 GTSNPN and CDR2 SVGIG come from the germline V gene (reference sequence). Here the CDR3 reads CAWSPEVHEQFF. CDR3 in DNA: TGTGCCTGGAGCCCCGAAGTCCATGAGCAGTTCTTC. Full variable domain (rest looked up from reference TRBV30 and TRBJ2-1): SQTIHQWPATLVQPVGSPLSLECTVEGTSNPNLYWYRQAAGRGLQLLFYSVGIGQISSEVPQNLSASRPQDRQFILSSKKLLLSDSGFYLCAWSPEVHEQFFGPGTRLTVL.

V and J are TRBV15 and TRBJ2-7, with D uncertain. Germline CDR1 LNHNV, CDR2 YYDKDF (reference sequence). The length of the CDR3 is 14 residues. Trimming took off 6 bases at V and 4 bases at J, with 16 bases between the two ends. The DNA of the CDR3 is TGTGCCACCAGACCTCCCTCGGGTAGTTACGAGCAGTACGTC. Translating gives CATRPPSGSYEQYV.

The CDR3 protein is CASSRIPYEQYF. CDR3 nucleotides: TGTGCCAGCAGCCGTATCCCCTACGAGCAGTACTTC. The chain employs TRBV21-1 and TRBJ2-7; TRBD2, the D gene given by the table, was not confirmed from the DNA. TRBV21-1 is assigned pseudogene status. CDR3 length: 12 amino acids.

This clone was counted a single time. This sequence joins TRBV9 and TRBJ1-2; tentatively, D is TRBD1 (5 bases). Trimming removed 2 bases from V and 7 bases from J, with 18 bases in between. Germline V lookup: CDR1 SGDLS, CDR2 YYNGEE. The CDR3 consists of 15 residues. The CDR3 spells CASSVSSGTSLGYTF. The CDR3 coding sequence is TGTGCCAGCAGCGTCTCCTCCGGGACCTCCCTTGGCTACACCTTC.

CDR3 protein: CASSDRVETGELFF. The CDR3 DNA reads TGTGCCAGCAGTGATCGGGTTGAAACCGGGGAGCTGTTTTTT. V usage is TRBV6-4 and J usage is TRBJ2-2; D gene unclear. Trimming took 3 bases from V and 5 from J, leaving 10 bases between them. The CDR3 consists of 14 residues. CDR1 and CDR2 from the germline V gene are MRHNA and SNTAGT.

The chain employs TRBV6-2 or TRBV6-3 and TRBJ2-5, with no clear D. The CDR3 is made up of 13 amino acids. V shed 5 bases and J shed 2 bases, with 9 bases lying between them. Germline lookup yields CDR1 MNHEY and CDR2 SVGEGT. CDR3 nucleotides: TGTGCCAGCAGTCAGGCGGAGCAAGAGACCCAGTACTTC. Its translation: CASSQAEQETQYF.

The chain recombines TRBV19 with TRBJ2-2, with TRBD2 matching 7 bases. Germline CDR1 is LNHDA and CDR2 is SQIVND (reference sequence). Trimming removed 6 bases from V and 2 bases from J; junction bases left unmatched: 6. The CDR3 runs to 15 residues. CDR3 in DNA: TGTGCCAGTAGCCTCGTAGCGGGCAACACCGGGGAGCTGTTTTTT. Encoded protein: CASSLVAGNTGELFF.

The J gene is TRBJ1-2, the V gene TRBV4-3; no clear D. CDR3 length: 16 residues. The V end lost 3 bases, the J end lost 8 bases, and 22 bases lay between the germline ends. Germline-derived CDR1 and CDR2 are LGHNA and YSLEER. The CDR3 DNA sequence: TGCGCCAGCAGCCAGTCTCTCCCAGAGACCCTGAGGGGCTACACCTTC. This translates into CASSQSLPETLRGYTF.

The chain recombines TRBV5-6 with TRBJ2-3; D is perhaps TRBD2 (5 bases). The CDR3 is 16 amino acids. Looked up from germline, CDR1 is SGHDT and CDR2 is YYEEEE. The V end lost 2 bases, the J end lost 1 base, and 14 bases lay between the germline ends. Written as DNA, the CDR3 is TGTGCCAGCAGCTTCCCGACTATCTGGGGCACAGATACGCAGTATTTT. Its translation is CASSFPTIWGTDTQYF.

This rearrangement joins TRBV7-2 to TRBJ1-1, with TRBD1 identical over 7 bases. Looked up from germline, CDR1 is SGHTA and CDR2 is FQGNSA. V gave up 5 bases and J gave up 4 bases; unmatched junction bases: 10. This CDR3 spans 15 amino acids. In DNA form, the CDR3 reads TGTGCCAGCAGCCTACGACAGGGCCCCGGCACTGAAGCTTTCTTT. This gives the protein CASSLRQGPGTEAFF.

This clone was detected once. The chain employs TRBV4-3 and TRBJ1-1, with no clear D. V dropped 0 bases and J dropped 1 base, with 9 bases sitting between them. There are 15 residues in the CDR3. Germline values: CDR1 LGHNA, CDR2 YSLEER. CDR3 sequence reads: CASSQDVTRNTEAFF. The CDR3 nucleotides read TGCGCCAGCAGCCAAGACGTAACCCGGAACACTGAAGCTTTCTTT.

This chain connects TRBV7-8 to TRBJ2-5; TRBD1 is a possible D gene (6 bases). The CDR3 extends over 15 amino acids. Germline loops: CDR1 SGHVS, CDR2 FQNEAQ. Trimming pared 6 bases from V and 0 bases from J, leaving 14 bases between. CDR3 in DNA: TGTGCCAGCAGATCCCGGACAGTGTACCAAGAGACCCAGTACTTC. This gives the protein CASRSRTVYQETQYF.

The rearrangement links TRBV9 to TRBJ1-2; D remains unclear. Per the germline V gene, CDR1 is SGDLS and CDR2 is YYNGEE. Deletions cut 0 bases from V and 3 bases from J, with 9 bases between. The CDR3 totals 14 residues. The CDR3 coding sequence is TGTGCCAGCAGCGTAGCTGTACAAGACTATGGCTACACCTTC. Its translation is CASSVAVQDYGYTF.

The chain is built from TRBV9 and TRBJ1-3; D remains ambiguous. The CDR3 is 15 residues long. CDR1 and CDR2 (germline): SGDLS, YYNGEE. The V gene lost 4 bases and the J gene lost 1 base, with 12 bases spanning the gap. In nucleotides, the CDR3 is TGTGCCAGCAGCTCGCGAACGGGGTCTGGAAACACCATATATTTT. This encodes CASSSRTGSGNTIYF.

In its sample, this clone was seen a few times. The genes are TRBV2 and TRBJ1-2, with a weak D call TRBD1 (5 bases). CDR3 length: 15 amino acids. V was pared by 3 bases and J by 0 bases, with 11 bases between. Germline CDR1 reads SNHLY; CDR2 reads FYNNEI. CDR3 protein: CASSETEGTNYGYTF. Here the CDR3 DNA reads TGTGCCAGCAGTGAGACAGAAGGCACTAACTATGGCTACACCTTC.